This T cell receptor (beta chain) was captured by sequencing in a study of T cells in Graves' hyperthyroidism and ophthalmopathy. Germline-derived CDR1 and CDR2 are DFQATT and SNEGSKA (reference sequence). Trimming shortened V by 0 bases and J by 7 bases, and 14 bases separated the two germline ends. The CDR3 covers 14 residues. This clonotype has at least ten counts. Amplification of TCR beta CDR3 regions was performed using RNA transcripts as template. HTBI primers were employed in a first-round RT-PCR of the TCR CDR3. One entry per CDR3 protein, called by TCRdb with MiXCR from the multiplex PCR reads. The table has 90,000 to 120,000 distinct CDR3 sequences, roughly 15% seen once.

The chain employs TRBV20-1 and TRBJ2-3, with D uncertain. The sequence came from a woman between 50 and 59 years old with Graves' hyperthyroidism. The sequenced sample was blood. CDR3 sequence: CSARDDNYPHTQYF. As DNA, the CDR3 is TGCAGTGCTAGAGATGACAATTATCCACATACGCAGTATTTT.